Below are 3 T cell receptor beta chains sequenced from a single sample in a study of CD8 T cells in Susac syndrome. With random hexamers, reverse transcription was performed on 0.5 to 1 ug of RNA. One entry per CDR3 protein results from TCRdb running MiXCR on the immunoSEQ multiplex PCR reads. The sample contains roughly 160,000 distinct CDR3 sequences, more than 95% of which appear only once. Source material: CD4+ T cells from PBMCs. The origin of the receptors is a human donor with Susac syndrome.

This clonotype occurred once. The chain joins TRBV7-9 to TRBJ2-5; possible D gene TRBD1, 6 bases. Per the germline V gene, CDR1 is SEHNR and CDR2 is FQNEAQ (reference sequence). Trimming stripped 0 bases from V and 5 bases from J, with 10 bases between. This CDR3 has 14 residues. CDR3 sequence reads: CASSLADRRETQYF. The CDR3 DNA is TGTGCCAGCAGCTTAGCGGACAGACGCGAGACCCAGTACTTC. The full variable domain, with the rest looked up from reference TRBV7-9 and TRBJ2-5, is DTGVSQNPRHKITKRGQNVTFRCDPISEHNRLYWYRQTLGQGPEFLTYFQNEAQLEKSRLLSDRFSAERPKGSFSTLEIQRTEQGDSAMYLCASSLADRRETQYFGPGTRLLVL.

The V and J genes are TRBV7-9 and TRBJ2-1; TRBD2 agrees at 11 bases. With 6 bases clipped from V and 6 bases from J, the junction kept 7 bases outside the gene matches. CDR1 is SEHNR and CDR2 is FQNEAQ in the germline V gene (reference sequence). The CDR3 runs to 15 residues. CDR3 nucleotide sequence: TGTGCCAGCAGTCCTAGCGGGAGGACCCTCAATGAGCAGTTCTTC. Its translation: CASSPSGRTLNEQFF.

In its sample, this clonotype was seen once. The V and J genes are TRBV29-1 and TRBJ1-5; D may be TRBD1 (6 bases). CDR3 length equals 13 residues. V lost 4 bases to trimming and J lost 4 bases, with 11 bases between them. CDR1 is SQVTM and CDR2 is ANQGSEA in the germline V gene. The CDR3 sequence: CSVGAGVNQPQHF. Written as DNA, the CDR3 is TGCAGCGTTGGCGCAGGGGTGAATCAGCCCCAGCATTTT.